Listed below are T cell receptor beta chains from one sample, sequenced in a study of human T cells and chemical hapten exposure. Each CDR3 protein is one row after TCRdb ran MiXCR on the RACE reads. The table has tens of thousands of distinct CDR3 sequences, 8% to 11% seen once. The sample here was whole blood, taken in connection with sensitization to the hapten diphenylcyclopropenone (DPC). The receptors shown here come from a middle-aged man with alopecia areata. Some clones in this sample may be carry-over from other donors' samples. The CDR3 runs from the conserved cysteine through the conserved F or W. Fields, in order: J gene, clone size, V gene, D gene, CDR3 protein, CDR3 DNA. The D gene is left open where the match is weak. Some rows mark clone size as missing; the rest say once, few, many or name a class of expanded clone.

J gene: TRBJ2-1
clone size: few
V gene: TRBV2
D gene: TRBD1
CDR3 protein: CASRDTGGSSYNEQFF
CDR3 DNA: TGTGCCAGCAGAGACACAGGGGGCAGTTCCTACAATGAGCAGTTCTTC

J gene: TRBJ2-3
clone size: .
V gene: TRBV7-2
D gene: .
CDR3 protein: CASSIQQGVNGSF
CDR3 DNA: TGTGCCAGCAGCATACAACAGGGAGTTAACGGGAGTTTT

J gene: TRBJ2-6
clone size: .
V gene: TRBV6-2/TRBV6-3
D gene: .
CDR3 protein: CASSPPLGANVLTF
CDR3 DNA: TGTGCCAGCAGCCCCCCCCTTGGGGCCAACGTCCTGACTTTC

J gene: TRBJ2-3
clone size: few
V gene: TRBV20-1
D gene: TRBD2
CDR3 protein: CSARSASGSTDTQYF
CDR3 DNA: TGCAGTGCCCGATCCGCTAGCGGTTCCACAGATACGCAGTATTTT

J gene: TRBJ2-1
clone size: few
V gene: TRBV7-2
D gene: TRBD2
CDR3 protein: CASSPSYRGTNVEQFF
CDR3 DNA: TGTGCCAGCAGCCCGTCTTACCGGGGGACTAATGTCGAGCAGTTCTTC

J gene: TRBJ2-3
clone size: few
V gene: TRBV29-1
D gene: .
CDR3 protein: CSVAPGDTQYF
CDR3 DNA: TGCAGCGTTGCCCCAGGGGATACGCAGTATTTT

J gene: TRBJ2-1
clone size: .
V gene: TRBV24-1
D gene: TRBD2
CDR3 protein: CATSDPPGLAGAPYNEQFF
CDR3 DNA: TGTGCCACCAGTGATCCTCCGGGACTAGCGGGAGCTCCCTACAATGAGCAGTTCTTC

J gene: TRBJ2-3
clone size: few
V gene: TRBV13
D gene: TRBD2
CDR3 protein: CASSKQRLADVTDTQYF
CDR3 DNA: TGTGCCAGCAGCAAACAAAGACTAGCGGACGTCACAGATACGCAGTATTTT

J gene: TRBJ1-5
clone size: many
V gene: TRBV12-3/TRBV12-4
D gene: TRBD1
CDR3 protein: CASREQGVLSNQPQHF
CDR3 DNA: TGTGCCAGCAGAGAACAGGGGGTATTAAGCAATCAGCCCCAGCATTTT

J gene: TRBJ2-1
clone size: few
V gene: TRBV3-1
D gene: .
CDR3 protein: CASSRLQGYEQFF
CDR3 DNA: TGTGCCAGCAGCCGATTACAGGGATATGAGCAGTTCTTC

J gene: TRBJ2-1
clone size: .
V gene: TRBV3-1
D gene: .
CDR3 protein: CASSQVRGNEQFF
CDR3 DNA: TGTGCCAGCAGCCAAGTGCGAGGTAATGAGCAGTTCTTC

J gene: TRBJ2-5
clone size: .
V gene: TRBV11-2
D gene: TRBD2
CDR3 protein: CASSPNLAGGQETQYF
CDR3 DNA: TGTGCCAGCAGCCCTAACCTGGCGGGAGGGCAAGAGACCCAGTACTTC

J gene: TRBJ2-2
clone size: .
V gene: TRBV2
D gene: .
CDR3 protein: CASRIGGTNTGELFF
CDR3 DNA: TGTGCCAGCCGTATTGGAGGCACGAACACCGGGGAGCTGTTTTTT

J gene: TRBJ1-1
clone size: .
V gene: TRBV7-9
D gene: .
CDR3 protein: CASSPIGGRGTEAFF
CDR3 DNA: TGTGCCAGCAGCCCTATCGGCGGCCGGGGGACTGAAGCTTTCTTT

J gene: TRBJ2-6
clone size: .
V gene: TRBV28
D gene: .
CDR3 protein: CASSSQDVSGANVLTF
CDR3 DNA: TGTGCCAGCAGTTCTCAAGACGTGTCTGGGGCCAACGTCCTGACTTTC

J gene: TRBJ2-7
clone size: .
V gene: TRBV29-1
D gene: TRBD2
CDR3 protein: CSVGGTSGSRSNEQYF
CDR3 DNA: TGCAGCGTCGGAGGGACTAGCGGGAGTCGGTCGAACGAGCAGTACTTC

J gene: TRBJ2-3
clone size: .
V gene: TRBV19
D gene: .
CDR3 protein: CASRTSGQTDTQYF
CDR3 DNA: TGTGCCAGCCGAACGAGCGGGCAGACAGATACGCAGTATTTT

J gene: TRBJ1-2
clone size: many
V gene: TRBV7-9
D gene: .
CDR3 protein: CASSPQPQGGYTF
CDR3 DNA: TGTGCCAGCAGCCCACAGCCCCAGGGCGGCTACACCTTC